Listed here is a single T cell receptor beta chain. This sample was included in a study of blood T cell repertoires in COVID-19. Whole-study context: Samples representing acute and convalescent COVID-19 were sourced from the United States, Italy and Spain. Sample material is recorded as cDNA or gDNA derived from T cells, B-cell-depleted T cells, or PBMCs.

The J segment lost 1 base and the V segment lost 5 bases, leaving 3 bases of the junction unmatched. Per the germline V gene, CDR1 is SGHVS and CDR2 is FQNEAQ. The CDR3 extends over 14 amino acids. Authors' analysis steps: How many nucleated cells were present was estimated from reference gene primer amplification. Clones were sequenced by immunoSEQ multiplex PCR, and TCRdb holds only the in-frame ones, with some missing. The DNA was the basis for D and trimming; V, J and clone size are from that table. Of tens of thousands of clones listed, about 83% were seen once; the top ten hold more than 4.5%. The sequenced sample consisted of peripheral blood. The gene calls are TRBV7-8 and TRBJ1-2; 8 bases agree with TRBD1. This receptor was identified in a man aged 55 to 70 with acute or convalescent COVID-19. CDR3 protein: CASSPGQGNYGYTF. CDR3 in DNA: TGTGCCAGCAGCCCAGGACAGGGTAACTATGGCTACACCTTC.